What follows is one TCR beta chain and its context. The target of this receptor is not known. Base qualities are not provided; no much larger clone lies one nucleotide away. The collaborating institutions used their own protocols to collect whole blood in K2EDTA tubes. For TCRbeta analysis, collaborator samples were shipped as frozen whole blood, as isolated PBMCs, or as DNA extracted from either sample type. The data belong to a study of blood T cell repertoires in COVID-19 (TCRdb year 2020). A note on the overall study: Collaborator samples came from the United States, Italy and Spain and covered acute and convalescent phases of COVID-19. The prospective study material was composed of cDNA or gDNA derived from T cells, B-cell-depleted T cells, or PBMCs. Subjects who had been exposed to COVID-19, were actively infected with it, or had recovered from it provided the deeply sampled blood TCRbeta repertoires that made up the dataset. The repertoires were made available in a free public database intended to serve as a resource for research on the immune response to SARS-CoV-2. Samples came from the ongoing ImmuneRACE study (first 160 participants) plus 1,254 subjects from 6 global collaborators. The sample metadata nearly always contained a de-identified subject ID, COVID-19 status, age in years and sex. HLA class I and class II types, where available, came from metadata supplied by the sample provider rather than from assay-based typing.

The immunoSEQ Assay, a bias-controlled multiplex PCR, was used to amplify TCRbeta CDR3 regions from genomic DNA. On the study's bioinformatics: The number of nucleated cells in each sample was estimated from the amplification of reference gene primers within the assay. To quantify the absolute abundance of each unique TCRbeta CDR3 rearrangement, sequence reads were collapsed and filtered. For each sample, productive Simpson clonality was calculated by taking the square root of Simpson's diversity index across productive rearrangements. The clones in this table, taken by TCRdb from immuneACCESS, are in-frame only. Not every clone is retained; where verified, under half of the shortfall comes from an unresolved V gene, and the cause of the rest is unknown. V and J calls plus clone size are reproduced from that table; the DNA served to infer D and trimming. Within this sample are a few hundred thousand clones, with about 80% of them counted one time only. The ten largest account for 8.9% of the sample.

General findings and caveats noted by the study authors: Clinical and demographic metadata were provided uncurated, with the amount varying by source and participant.

Trimming removed 5 bases from V and 3 bases from J; the gene matches leave 6 bases unexplained. As encoded in the germline V gene, CDR1 is MNHEY while CDR2 is SVGAGI. Reading from cysteine to phenylalanine, the CDR3 counts 14 amino acids. Only the CDR3 part of the read is kept: 42 bases, read in frame from the first base. Sequenced material: peripheral blood. The receptor's source is a man older than 75 with acute or convalescent COVID-19. The chain employs TRBV6-5 and TRBJ1-1; 7 central bases correspond to TRBD1. The bases read TGTGCCAGCAGTCCACAGACAGGGTACACTGAAGCTTTCTTT. Its translation reads: CASSPQTGYTEAFF.